The next 21 T cell receptor beta chains were all read from a single sample in a study of T cell repertoires in cytomegalovirus infection. TCRdb independently ran MiXCR on the reads; one entry per CDR3 protein. There are roughly 150,000 distinct CDR3 sequences in the sample; less than 25% occur only once, and around 9.9% lies in the top ten. What was sequenced was PBMCs. The receptor source for this set is a human donor in good health (CMV status not recorded). Some clones in this sample may be carry-over from other donors' samples.

The genes are TRBV30 and TRBJ1-6; TRBD1 agrees at 7 bases. The CDR3 runs 15 residues. The ends lost 3 bases at V and 7 bases at J; junction bases unmatched: 9. From germline, CDR1 is GTSNPN and CDR2 SVGIG (reference sequence). Here the CDR3 reads CAWRLPGTVNSPLHF. The DNA of the CDR3 is TGTGCCTGGAGATTACCCGGGACAGTCAATTCACCCCTCCACTTT. Using reference TRBV30 and TRBJ1-6 for the parts outside the CDR3, the full variable domain is SQTIHQWPATLVQPVGSPLSLECTVEGTSNPNLYWYRQAAGRGLQLLFYSVGIGQISSEVPQNLSASRPQDRQFILSSKKLLLSDSGFYLCAWRLPGTVNSPLHFGNGTRLTVT.

CDR3: CASNGPAGAGEQFF. The CDR3 coding sequence is TGTGCCAGTAATGGACCAGCGGGAGCCGGTGAGCAGTTCTTC. The chain recombines TRBV11-2 with TRBJ2-1; TRBD2 matches 8 bases. The germline CDR1 and CDR2 sequences are SGHAT and FQNNGV. V dropped 9 bases and J dropped 9; count of bases not matched to a gene: 13. The CDR3 has 14 residues. The whole variable domain, remainder taken from reference TRBV11-2 and TRBJ2-1, is EAGVAQSPRYKIIEKRQSVAFWCNPISGHATLYWYQQILGQGPKLLIQFQNNGVVDDSQLPKDRFSAERLKGVDSTLKIQPAKLEDSAVYLCASNGPAGAGEQFFGPGTRLTVL.

On this clonotype: This may come from a read error, since a much larger clone is one base off. V and J are TRBV7-6 and TRBJ1-1, with D hard to call. Germline CDR1 SGHVS, CDR2 FNYEAQ. Trimming removed 5 bases at V and 5 bases at J, with 21 bases between. This CDR3 region has 16 residues. The DNA of the CDR3 is TGTGCCAGCAGCCCCTGCACAGACCTACCGGGAACTGAAGCTTTCTTT. Protein sequence: CASSPCTDLPGTEAFF.

The chain combines TRBV4-1 with TRBJ2-3; TRBD2 agrees at 11 bases. After removal of 4 bases from V and 0 bases from J, the junction contained 12 bases not matched to a gene. Germline CDR1 MGHRA, CDR2 YSYEKL. The CDR3 is made up of 19 amino acids. The DNA for the CDR3 is TGCGCCAGCAGCCCAAATCTAGCGGGGGGCCCTATTAGCACAGATACGCAGTATTTT. It yields the protein CASSPNLAGGPISTDTQYF.

V gene TRBV19 combines with J gene TRBJ2-7; a weak D match, TRBD1 (6 bases). Germline CDR1 and CDR2: LNHDA and SQIVND (reference sequence). There are 15 residues in the CDR3. V was trimmed by 6 bases and J by 6 bases, leaving 21 bases between them. The CDR3 here is CASREQGSLVSEQYF. The DNA of the CDR3 is TGTGCCAGTAGGGAACAGGGATCCCTTGTTTCCGAGCAGTACTTC.

This clonotype showed up many times. V and J are TRBV7-3 and TRBJ2-3; TRBD2 agrees at 16 bases. CDR1 and CDR2 from the germline V gene are SGHTA and FQGTGA. The CDR3 covers 19 residues. Trimming at V came to 5 bases and at J to 3 bases, leaving 11 bases not matched to a gene. The DNA for the CDR3 is TGTGCCAGCAGCCCAACCGGGACTAGCGGGGGGGCCCGGACAGATACGCAGTATTTT. This sequence encodes CASSPTGTSGGARTDTQYF. Full variable domain (remainder filled in from reference TRBV7-3 and TRBJ2-3): GAGVSQTPSNKVTEKGKYVELRCDPISGHTALYWYRQSLGQGPEFLIYFQGTGAADDSGLPNDRFFAVRPEGSVSTLKIQRTERGDSAVYLCASSPTGTSGGARTDTQYFGPGTRLTVL.

The chain employs TRBV7-9 and TRBJ1-5; D uncertain. The CDR3 length is 14 residues. Looked up from germline, CDR1 is SEHNR and CDR2 is FQNEAQ (reference sequence). Trimming cost V 0 bases and J 5 bases, with 8 bases left between them. CDR3 DNA sequence: TGTGCCAGCAGCTTAGCGGGAAACGATCAGCCCCAGCATTTT. The encoded protein is CASSLAGNDQPQHF.

The chain links TRBV10-3 to TRBJ1-2, with D maybe TRBD1 (6 bases). The germline V and J ends were trimmed by 4 bases and 3 bases, with 9 bases remaining between them. The CDR3 runs 13 residues. CDR1 is ENHRY and CDR2 is SYGVKD in the germline V gene. The CDR3 loop reads CAISGTDDYGYTF. DNA for the CDR3: TGTGCCATCAGTGGGACAGACGACTATGGCTACACCTTC.

Many counts were recorded for this clonotype. The chain employs TRBV7-9 and TRBJ2-7, with 10 bases fitting TRBD1. Germline CDR1 and CDR2: SEHNR and FQNEAQ (reference sequence). The CDR3 is 14 amino acids. V gave up 5 bases and J gave up 4 bases; unmatched junction bases: 5. The CDR3 DNA follows: TGTGCCAGCAGCCCGACAGGGGGCTGGTACGAGCAGTACTTC. This codes for CASSPTGGWYEQYF.

This clonotype has more than one count but fewer than ten. The V gene is TRBV2, the J gene TRBJ2-7, with 13 bases matching TRBD2. This CDR3 is built from 15 residues. Germline CDR1 SNHLY, CDR2 FYNNEI. Trimming cost V 4 bases and J 2 bases; bases outside gene matches: 2. In DNA form, the CDR3 reads TGTGCCAGCAGTGTCGGGACTAGCGGGACCTACGAGCAGTACTTC. It codes for CASSVGTSGTYEQYF. The entire variable domain, with the rest obtained from reference TRBV2 and TRBJ2-7, is as follows: EPEVTQTPSHQVTQMGQEVILRCVPISNHLYFYWYRQILGQKVEFLVSFYNNEISEKSEIFDDQFSVERPDGSNFTLKIRSTKLEDSAMYFCASSVGTSGTYEQYFGPGTRLTVT.

A few counts support this clonotype. The chain joins TRBV27 to TRBJ2-7; tentative D call: TRBD1 (5 bases). V was cut by 10 bases and J by 5 bases, with 18 bases left in between. The CDR3 is 13 amino acids. The V gene's germline CDR1 is MNHEY and CDR2 SMNVEV (reference sequence). CDR3 nucleotides: TGTGCCACCCAGACAGACCTGCCCCACGAGCAGTACTTC. Amino acid sequence: CATQTDLPHEQYF.

This chain links TRBV20-1 with TRBJ2-5; TRBD2 matches at 9 bases. Germline loops: CDR1 DFQATT, CDR2 SNEGSKA (reference sequence). The V gene end was trimmed by 3 bases and the J gene end by 5 bases; junction bases not matched to a gene: 7. The length of the CDR3 is 14 residues. CDR3 residues: CSASPLAGIETQYF. CDR3 in DNA: TGCAGTGCTAGCCCGCTAGCGGGGATCGAGACCCAGTACTTC.

The chain employs TRBV2 and TRBJ2-1; 10 nucleotides match TRBD1. The junction had 15 bases not matched to a gene; V was cut back by 7 bases and J by 9 bases. Germline V gene sequence: CDR1 SNHLY, CDR2 FYNNEI. This CDR3 region has 16 residues. This CDR3 is CASTSGRDRGVGEQFF. CDR3 in DNA: TGTGCCAGCACCTCCGGTAGGGACAGGGGAGTAGGTGAGCAGTTCTTC.

This clonotype was recorded many times. The rearrangement joins TRBV7-6 to TRBJ2-1; the D is unclear. There are 13 residues in the CDR3. Trimming shortened V by 4 bases and J by 4 bases, and 8 bases separated the two germline ends. The germline V gene has CDR1 SGHVS and CDR2 FNYEAQ. The CDR3 loop is CASSYERYNEQFF. CDR3 nucleotides: TGTGCCAGCAGCTACGAGCGTTACAATGAGCAGTTCTTC.

This clonotype occurred many times. The rearrangement uses TRBV28 and TRBJ1-5, with D unclear. The CDR3 totals 14 residues. Germline V gives CDR1 MDHEN, CDR2 SYDVKM. V was pared by 1 base and J by 3 bases, with 7 bases between. The CDR3 region has the DNA TGTGCCAGCAGTTTATTGCCTGTCAATCAGCCCCAGCATTTT. Its translation is CASSLLPVNQPQHF.

This clonotype was seen a handful of times. This sequence joins TRBV6-5 and TRBJ2-1; D remains unclear. The V end was cut by 5 bases, the J end by 4 bases, with 15 bases between. CDR1 and CDR2 from the germline V gene are MNHEY and SVGAGI. The CDR3 has 15 amino acids. The CDR3 sequence is CASSHDRVRYNEQFF. CDR3 sequence (DNA): TGTGCCAGCAGTCACGACCGGGTAAGGTACAATGAGCAGTTCTTC.

The CDR3 sequence: CASSLGLQYNEKLFF. CDR3 bases: TGTGCCAGCAGCTTAGGTCTACAGTATAATGAAAAACTGTTTTTT. The chain joins TRBV7-8 to TRBJ1-4; D not resolved. This CDR3 region has 15 residues. Trimming left V 1 base short and J 4 bases short, with 10 bases between. The germline V gene has CDR1 SGHVS and CDR2 FQNEAQ.

The V call is TRBV7-6, the J call TRBJ1-2, with 7 positions matching TRBD1. Losses at the gene ends were 8 bases for V and 5 bases for J; bases not matched to a gene: 14. This CDR3 has 15 residues. In germline, CDR1 is SGHVS, CDR2 FNYEAQ. The CDR3 DNA follows: TGTGCCAGCGCAGGGGGTTCGGGGCACCGTTATGGCTACACCTTC. Encoded protein: CASAGGSGHRYGYTF.

The genes are TRBV20-1 and TRBJ2-5, with a possible D match to TRBD2 (5 bases). Germline values: CDR1 DFQATT, CDR2 SNEGSKA (reference sequence). The CDR3 covers 14 residues. Deletions cut 3 bases from V and 5 bases from J, with 16 bases between. In DNA form, the CDR3 reads TGCAGTGCTAGTATGGACGGACTCGGGGAGACCCAGTACTTC. As protein: CSASMDGLGETQYF.

There are a few counts of this clonotype. The chain recombines TRBV25-1 with TRBJ1-4; 7 bases are shared with TRBD1. After removal of 8 bases from V and 3 bases from J, the junction contained 3 bases not matched to a gene. CDR1 is MGHDK and CDR2 is SYGVNS in the germline V gene. The CDR3 loop spans 13 amino acids. CDR3 region: CASRGGANEKLFF. Here the CDR3 DNA reads TGTGCCAGCCGAGGGGGCGCTAATGAAAAACTGTTTTTT.

By frequency in the sample, this clonotype is medium-sized. The chain is built from TRBV7-9 and TRBJ2-1; perhaps D is TRBD1 or TRBD2 (5 bases each). This CDR3 has 13 amino acids. V was cut by 1 base and J by 5 bases, with 6 bases left in between. Germline CDR1 is SEHNR and CDR2 is FQNEAQ (reference sequence). Here the CDR3 reads CASSLVGDNEQFF. CDR3 DNA: TGTGCCAGCAGCTTAGTGGGGGACAATGAGCAGTTCTTC.